Sequencing of this TCR beta chain was carried out in a study of blood T cell repertoires in COVID-19. The wider study: Spain, Italy and the United States supplied samples that represented acute and convalescent COVID-19. T cells, B-cell-depleted T cells, or PBMCs supplied cDNA or gDNA.

The CDR3 loop spans 15 amino acids. With V trimmed by 5 bases and J by 1 base, 5 bases remained unmatched. CDR1 and CDR2 (germline): SGHRS, YFSETQ. Sequenced by immunoSEQ multiplex PCR; TCRdb stores in-frame clones only, minus some. The sample shows nearly 200,000 clones, 86% of them seen only once. This clone was observed a single time. This TCR was sampled from a woman in her 70s with acute or convalescent COVID-19. This rearrangement joins TRBV5-1 to TRBJ2-2, with 7 bases that match TRBD1. The sequenced sample was peripheral blood. CDR3 protein: CASRVRTGNTGELFF. The DNA of the CDR3 is TGCGCCAGCAGAGTTAGGACAGGGAACACCGGGGAGCTGTTTTTT.